These 27 T cell receptor beta chains originate from one sample sequenced in a study of blood T cell repertoires in COVID-19. The data were produced by immunoSEQ multiplex PCR, yet TCRdb's version contains in-frame clones alone and is incomplete. The table shows 100,000 to 150,000 clones, with around four fifths occurring only once. Input material: peripheral blood. These receptor sequences come from a man in his fifties or sixties with acute or convalescent COVID-19.

The chain links TRBV2 to TRBJ2-7; D possibly corresponds to TRBD2 (6 bases). Germline CDR1 reads SNHLY; CDR2 reads FYNNEI. Trimming removed 8 bases at V and 2 bases at J, with 19 bases between. The CDR3 has 15 residues. CDR3 DNA: TGTGCCAGCTTCGCGGCCGGAGGGGTCACCTACGAGCAGTACTTC. Translated, it gives CASFAAGGVTYEQYF.

The chain links TRBV30 to TRBJ1-6, with a tentative D call TRBD1 (6 bases). V gave up 0 bases and J gave up 10 bases, with 19 bases separating them. Germline V gene data show CDR1 as GTSNPN and CDR2 as SVGIG (reference sequence). This CDR3 has 16 residues. The CDR3 protein is CAWSVRVSGGGSPLHF. DNA of the CDR3: TGTGCCTGGAGTGTACGAGTTTCGGGAGGGGGGTCACCCCTCCACTTT. The variable domain in full, with the rest retrieved from reference TRBV30 and TRBJ1-6, is SQTIHQWPATLVQPVGSPLSLECTVEGTSNPNLYWYRQAAGRGLQLLFYSVGIGQISSEVPQNLSASRPQDRQFILSSKKLLLSDSGFYLCAWSVRVSGGGSPLHFGNGTRLTVT.

This clone was seen a handful of times. The CDR3 loop is CASSEGTVTGGYTF. CDR3 nucleotide sequence: TGCGCCAGCAGCGAGGGGACAGTGACCGGTGGCTACACCTTC. The chain has TRBV5-1 and TRBJ1-2; 7 positions match TRBD1. This CDR3 is 14 amino acids long. The V and J ends lost 4 bases and 7 bases, in that order; junction bases with no gene match: 10. The V gene's germline CDR1 is SGHRS and CDR2 YFSETQ.

V is TRBV28 and J is TRBJ2-3, with D tentatively TRBD2 (5 bases). This CDR3 is built from 14 residues. Per germline, CDR1 MDHEN and CDR2 SYDVKM. V gave up 5 bases and J gave up 1 base, with 10 bases separating them. The CDR3 DNA follows: TGTGCCAGCAGTGCCTCCGGGGGCACAGATACGCAGTATTTT. Translation: CASSASGGTDTQYF.

The chain combines TRBV7-6 with TRBJ2-2; TRBD2 matches at 13 bases. Germline CDR1 and CDR2: SGHVS and FNYEAQ. This CDR3 region has 20 residues. The junction had 10 bases not matched to a gene; V was cut back by 3 bases and J by 0 bases. As DNA, the CDR3 is TGTGCCAGCAGCTTGAGACTAGCGGGGGGTATTACCGCGAACACCGGGGAGCTGTTTTTT. Residues: CASSLRLAGGITANTGELFF.

The CDR3 region is CATSRTPMGNTEAFF. The CDR3, as DNA: TGTGCCACCAGCAGGACACCGATGGGGAACACTGAAGCTTTCTTT. The chain combines TRBV15 with TRBJ1-1; D is ambiguous. There are 15 residues in the CDR3. Germline V gene data show CDR1 as LNHNV and CDR2 as YYDKDF (reference sequence). The V gene lost 3 bases and the J gene lost 1 base, with 12 bases spanning the gap.

In this sample, this clone turned up once. The J gene is TRBJ1-3, the V gene TRBV2; D remains ambiguous. The CDR3 has 11 residues. Per the germline V gene, CDR1 is SNHLY and CDR2 is FYNNEI. V lost 10 bases and J 1 base, leaving 5 bases between the germline ends. CDR3 sequence: CATVSGNTIYF. The CDR3 bases are TGTGCCACCGTTTCTGGAAACACCATATATTTT. The complete variable domain, with remaining parts taken from reference TRBV2 and TRBJ1-3, reads EPEVTQTPSHQVTQMGQEVILRCVPISNHLYFYWYRQILGQKVEFLVSFYNNEISEKSEIFDDQFSVERPDGSNFTLKIRSTKLEDSAMYFCATVSGNTIYFGEGSWLTVV.

The rearrangement joins TRBV4-1 to TRBJ2-5, with a possible D match to TRBD2 (6 bases). Trimming cost V 2 bases and J 4 bases, with 11 bases left between them. Germline V gene data show CDR1 as MGHRA and CDR2 as YSYEKL. The CDR3 consists of 14 residues. The CDR3 spells CASSQPGGGETQYF. Written as DNA, the CDR3 is TGCGCCAGCAGCCAACCCGGGGGTGGAGAGACCCAGTACTTC.

This clone was picked up one time. The junction differs from germline at one of its ends, possibly a read error. This chain connects TRBV23-1 to TRBJ2-3; D unresolved. TRBV23-1 is flagged as an ORF with uncertain function. The CDR3 length is 10 residues. The CDR3 spells CASSQSGPVF. In DNA, the CDR3 is TGCGCCAGCAGTCAATCGGGCCCGGTTTTT.

J is TRBJ1-1 and V is TRBV6-5, with 8 bases fitting TRBD1. The CDR3 spans 15 residues. The germline gives CDR1 MNHEY, CDR2 SVGAGI. V lost 5 bases to trimming and J lost 5 bases; unmatched junction nucleotides: 10. CDR3 protein: CASSPRTGWETEAFF. CDR3 DNA sequence: TGTGCCAGCAGTCCGCGGACAGGGTGGGAGACTGAAGCTTTCTTT.

The V call is TRBV19, the J call TRBJ2-7; possible D gene TRBD1, 6 bases. Per the germline V gene, CDR1 is LNHDA and CDR2 is SQIVND (reference sequence). The CDR3 sequence is 13 residues long. V was trimmed by 4 bases and J by 6 bases, leaving 13 bases between them. The CDR3 coding sequence is TGTGCCAGTAGTAACAGGGTAGGGAGCGAGCAGTACTTC. The encoded protein is CASSNRVGSEQYF.

This chain connects TRBV2 to TRBJ2-3; tentative D call: TRBD2 (5 bases). The CDR3 length is 16 residues. The V end lost 4 bases, the J end lost 0 bases, and 14 bases lay between the germline ends. Looked up from germline, CDR1 is SNHLY and CDR2 is FYNNEI. This CDR3 is CASSGEGSVSTDTQYF. DNA for the CDR3: TGTGCCAGCAGTGGTGAGGGTAGCGTAAGCACAGATACGCAGTATTTT.

Concerning this clone itself: The sample carries other DNA sequences with the same CDR3. The chain combines TRBV2 with TRBJ1-1, with D possibly being TRBD1 (5 bases). CDR3 size: 13 residues. Trimming cost V 6 bases and J 2 bases, with 10 bases left between them. Germline CDR1 and CDR2: SNHLY and FYNNEI. In DNA, the CDR3 is TGTGCCAGCAGCCGTCAGGGTAACACTGAAGCTTTCTTT. It specifies CASSRQGNTEAFF.

The chain joins TRBV6-5 to TRBJ1-1, with D possibly matching TRBD1 (6 bases). Germline assignment: CDR1 MNHEY and CDR2 SVGAGI. CDR3 length: 14 residues. V lost 6 bases and J 0 bases, leaving 11 bases between the germline ends. The CDR3 DNA sequence: TGTGCCAGCAGCCTTGACAGGATGAACACTGAAGCTTTCTTT. Encoded protein: CASSLDRMNTEAFF.

The chain uses TRBV19 and TRBJ1-5, with D perhaps matching TRBD1 (6 bases). The germline CDR1 and CDR2 sequences are LNHDA and SQIVND (reference sequence). The CDR3 length is 14 residues. V lost 5 bases and J 2 bases, leaving 10 bases between the germline ends. The CDR3 DNA reads as TGTGCCAGTAGTCAATACAGGGGCAATCAGCCCCAGCATTTT. Its translation is CASSQYRGNQPQHF.

The chain employs TRBV19 and TRBJ2-2; D gene ambiguous. CDR3 length: 12 amino acids. Trimming removed 5 bases at V and 7 bases at J, with 8 bases between. Germline V CDR1 and CDR2: LNHDA, SQIVND (reference sequence). The CDR3 coding sequence is TGTGCCAGTAGTCTCGGTAGCGGGGAGCTGTTTTTT. Translation gives CASSLGSGELFF.

The chain joins TRBV5-1 to TRBJ1-1; the D gene is possibly TRBD1 (5 bases). The CDR3 runs 13 residues. Germline assignment: CDR1 SGHRS and CDR2 YFSETQ. V was cut by 7 bases and J by 1 base, with 11 bases left in between. CDR3 region: CASRIQGNTEAFF. As DNA, the CDR3 is TGCGCCAGCCGCATTCAGGGGAACACTGAAGCTTTCTTT.

J is TRBJ1-1 and V is TRBV6-6; D remains ambiguous. The CDR3 is 13 amino acids. The V and J ends lost 3 bases and 1 base respectively, with 6 bases between them. Germline CDR1 and CDR2: MNHNY and SVGAGI (reference sequence). The CDR3 sequence is CASSYTRNTEAFF. CDR3 DNA: TGTGCCAGCAGTTATACCAGGAACACTGAAGCTTTCTTT.

This clone showed up just once. CDR3 region: CAWKFSGTVAPLHF. DNA of the CDR3: TGTGCCTGGAAATTTTCCGGTACCGTTGCACCCCTCCACTTT. The genes are TRBV30 and TRBJ1-6, with D unclear. Looked up from germline, CDR1 is GTSNPN and CDR2 is SVGIG (reference sequence). The CDR3 is 14 amino acids. V lost 4 bases, J lost 11 bases, and 18 bases lay in between.

This chain uses TRBV11-3 with TRBJ2-7; D gene unclear. Germline values: CDR1 SGHNT, CDR2 YENEEA. This CDR3 spans 12 amino acids. Trimming took off 1 base at V and 3 bases at J, with 4 bases between the two ends. CDR3 protein: CASSLGLYEQYF. The CDR3 nucleotides read TGTGCCAGCAGCTTAGGTCTCTACGAGCAGTACTTC.

The chain combines TRBV24-1 with TRBJ2-7, with 10 bases fitting TRBD1. There are 15 residues in the CDR3. CDR1 is KGHDR and CDR2 is SFDVKD in the germline V gene. Trimming cost V 4 bases and J 2 bases; bases outside gene matches: 4. This CDR3 reads CATSEGGTGAYEQYF. As DNA, the CDR3 is TGTGCCACCAGTGAGGGAGGGACAGGGGCCTACGAGCAGTACTTC.

The chain joins TRBV5-1 to TRBJ2-3; TRBD1 matches 8 bases. The V gene end was trimmed by 1 base and the J gene end by 4 bases; junction bases not matched to a gene: 5. The germline gives CDR1 SGHRS, CDR2 YFSETQ. The CDR3 consists of 15 residues. Here the CDR3 DNA reads TGCGCCAGCAGCTTGCCAATGACAGGGGCAGATACGCAGTATTTT. This translates into CASSLPMTGADTQYF.

This chain joins TRBV28 and TRBJ1-2, with D perhaps matching TRBD1 (6 bases). The CDR3 covers 13 residues. V gave up 7 bases and J gave up 0 bases, with 9 bases separating them. CDR1 is MDHEN and CDR2 is SYDVKM in the germline V gene. In DNA form, the CDR3 reads TGTGCCAGCACGGACAGACCTAACTATGGCTACACCTTC. Amino acids: CASTDRPNYGYTF.

J is TRBJ2-5 and V is TRBV27; D gene ambiguous. V lost 3 bases to trimming and J lost 4 bases, with 9 bases between them. The germline CDR1 and CDR2 sequences are MNHEY and SMNVEV (reference sequence). This CDR3 comprises 13 residues. CDR3 region: CASSLGSRETQYF. The CDR3, as DNA: TGTGCCAGCAGTTTGGGCAGTAGAGAGACCCAGTACTTC.

The chain is built from TRBV6-4 and TRBJ2-7; no clear D. The CDR3 is made up of 15 amino acids. V lost 3 bases and J 0 bases, leaving 12 bases between the germline ends. Germline assignment: CDR1 MRHNA and CDR2 SNTAGT. CDR3: CASSEQSGSSYEQYF. DNA of the CDR3: TGTGCCAGCAGTGAACAGAGTGGCAGCTCCTACGAGCAGTACTTC.

The chain joins TRBV30 to TRBJ1-2; the D is unclear. V was clipped by 7 bases and J by 3 bases, with 21 bases between them. Germline CDR1 GTSNPN, CDR2 SVGIG (reference sequence). This CDR3 contains 15 residues. The DNA for the CDR3 is TGTGCCTCCTTAAGTACTATGGACTTAGACTATGGCTACACCTTC. It yields the protein CASLSTMDLDYGYTF.

CDR3 sequence reads: CASSERRNNEQFF. The CDR3 DNA sequence: TGTGCCAGCTCGGAGAGGCGTAACAATGAGCAGTTCTTC. The gene calls are TRBV18 and TRBJ2-1; D not certain. Germline lookup yields CDR1 KGHSH and CDR2 LQKENI. V dropped 6 bases and J dropped 5 bases, with 11 bases sitting between them. There are 13 residues in the CDR3.